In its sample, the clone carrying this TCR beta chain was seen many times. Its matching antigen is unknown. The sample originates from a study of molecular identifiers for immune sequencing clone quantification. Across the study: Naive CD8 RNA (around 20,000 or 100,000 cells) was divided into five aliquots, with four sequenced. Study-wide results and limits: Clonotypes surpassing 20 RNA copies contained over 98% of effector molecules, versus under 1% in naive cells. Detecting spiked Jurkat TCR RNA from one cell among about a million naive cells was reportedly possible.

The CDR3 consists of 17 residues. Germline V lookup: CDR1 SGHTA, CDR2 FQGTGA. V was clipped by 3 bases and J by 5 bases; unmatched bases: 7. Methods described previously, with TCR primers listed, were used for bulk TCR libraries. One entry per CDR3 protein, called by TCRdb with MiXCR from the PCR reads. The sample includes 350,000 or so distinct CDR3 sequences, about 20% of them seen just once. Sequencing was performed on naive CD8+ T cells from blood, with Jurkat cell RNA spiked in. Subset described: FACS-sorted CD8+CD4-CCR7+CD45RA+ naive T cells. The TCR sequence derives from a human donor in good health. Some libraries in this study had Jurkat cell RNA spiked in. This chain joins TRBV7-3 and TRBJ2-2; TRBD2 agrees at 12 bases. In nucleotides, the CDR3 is TGTGCCAGCAGCTTGGGCCTAGCGGGAGGGCCAACCGGGGAGCTGTTTTTT. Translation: CASSLGLAGGPTGELFF.